The 3 T cell receptor beta chains given below trace back to one sample, sequenced in a study of blood T cell repertoires in COVID-19 (dated by TCRdb to about 2020). Receptor amplification or capture employed the immunoSEQ multiplex PCR assay. In its TCRdb copy, this immuneACCESS table keeps in-frame sequences only and misses some clones. Where compared with another copy, unresolved V genes explain less than half of these, and the others have no known cause. The sample contains around 300,000 clones, 85% to 90% of them found a single time. The ten largest account for 1.5% to 2% of the sample. Sequenced: PBMCs or T cells enriched from blood (not recorded which). These receptors came from a woman aged 60-70 years who had recovered from COVID-19.

This chain links TRBV5-4 with TRBJ2-3; D possibly corresponds to TRBD1 (6 bases). Per the germline V gene, CDR1 is SGHNT and CDR2 is YYREEE (reference sequence). This CDR3 is 15 amino acids long. Trimming stripped 4 bases from V and 0 bases from J, with 12 bases between. The CDR3 region is CASSPRTVSTDTQYF. CDR3 nucleotides: TGTGCCAGCAGCCCACGGACAGTTAGCACAGATACGCAGTATTTT.

This chain joins TRBV7-6 and TRBJ1-5; 7 bases agree with TRBD1. Germline CDR1 SGHVS, CDR2 FNYEAQ. V gave up 0 bases and J gave up 3 bases; unmatched junction bases: 5. This CDR3 is 16 amino acids long. The CDR3 loop is CASSLAPGQINQPQHF. CDR3 nucleotide sequence: TGTGCCAGCAGCTTAGCCCCGGGACAGATCAATCAGCCCCAGCATTTT.

The chain has TRBV27 and TRBJ1-5; 8 nucleotides agree with TRBD1. The CDR3 is made up of 12 amino acids. The V and J ends lost 8 bases and 6 bases, in that order; junction bases with no gene match: 3. CDR1 and CDR2 (germline): MNHEY, SMNVEV (reference sequence). The CDR3 here is CASGQGGQPQHF. CDR3 coding DNA: TGTGCCAGCGGACAGGGCGGTCAGCCCCAGCATTTT.